One sample yielded the 6 T cell receptor beta chains listed below, sequenced in a study of cytotoxic CD8 clonotypes in ibrutinib-treated CLL. Using immunoSEQ multiplex PCR, the repertoire was profiled, and TCRdb retains in-frame clones only, with some absent. The data hold approximately 47,000 clones, with 65% observed a single time. This specimen was PBMCs, taken after 24 months of ibrutinib treatment. Receptor source: a human donor with chronic lymphocytic leukemia.

V and J are TRBV30 and TRBJ1-1; tentative D call: TRBD1 (6 bases). The CDR3 is made up of 12 amino acids. V was pared by 3 bases and J by 4 bases, with 9 bases between. Germline assignment: CDR1 GTSNPN and CDR2 SVGIG (reference sequence). DNA for the CDR3: TGTGCCTGGAGATACAGGGCCACTGAAGCTTTCTTT. This sequence encodes CAWRYRATEAFF.

The rearrangement joins TRBV4-1 to TRBJ1-1; D is ambiguous. Trimming took off 0 bases at V and 3 bases at J, with 5 bases between the two ends. This CDR3 spans 13 amino acids. In germline, CDR1 is MGHRA, CDR2 YSYEKL. Written as DNA, the CDR3 is TGCGCCAGCAGCCAAGAACGGCACACTGAAGCTTTCTTT. Translated: CASSQERHTEAFF.

The CDR3 reads CASSTGQGNSGANVLTF. The CDR3 coding sequence is TGTGCCAGTAGTACCGGACAGGGAAATTCTGGGGCCAACGTCCTGACTTTC. The gene calls are TRBV19 and TRBJ2-6, with TRBD1 matching 8 bases. The CDR3 is 17 amino acids. Germline V CDR1 and CDR2: LNHDA, SQIVND (reference sequence). After removal of 4 bases from V and 1 base from J, the junction contained 6 bases not matched to a gene.

V and J are TRBV4-2 and TRBJ2-7; possible D gene TRBD1, 6 bases. CDR3 length: 16 amino acids. Trimming took off 2 bases at V and 0 bases at J, with 14 bases between the two ends. CDR1 and CDR2 (germline): LGHNA, YNFKEQ. This CDR3 reads CASSQPRGGLSYEQYF. In DNA, the CDR3 is TGTGCCAGCAGCCAACCCCGTGGGGGCCTCTCCTACGAGCAGTACTTC.

The chain employs TRBV5-1 and TRBJ2-3, with D tentatively TRBD1 (7 bases). Germline values: CDR1 SGHRS, CDR2 YFSETQ. V was pared by 10 bases and J by 9 bases, with 21 bases between. This CDR3 spans 13 amino acids. The CDR3 reads CARLRDRLDTQYF. In DNA form, the CDR3 reads TGCGCCCGCCTCCGGGACAGACTAGACACGCAGTATTTT.

The J gene is TRBJ2-6, the V gene TRBV4-1; 8 nucleotides align to TRBD1. CDR1 is MGHRA, CDR2 YSYEKL, per germline. The CDR3 consists of 18 residues. The trim removed 3 bases at V and 0 bases at J, leaving 7 bases unmatched. In DNA form, the CDR3 reads TGCGCCAGCAGCCAGCCGGGACAGGCCTTCTCTGGGGCCAACGTCCTGACTTTC. Translated: CASSQPGQAFSGANVLTF.